This T cell receptor beta chain is from a study of response to subunit inactivated influenza vaccine. Study outcomes and limitations: The authors put forward the suggestion that each seasonal influenza vaccination may bring in only a limited number of new T cells.

V was clipped by 3 bases and J by 3 bases, with 9 bases between them. The CDR3 contains 13 residues. In germline, CDR1 is DFQATT, CDR2 SNEGSKA (reference sequence). Concerning this clonotype: No antigen is known for it.

MiXCR, applied by TCRdb to the RT-PCR reads, yields one record per CDR3 protein. The profile covers some 500,000 distinct CDR3 sequences, with 15% to 20% appearing a single time and 2.5% to 3.5% taken by the ten largest. The chain has TRBV20-1 and TRBJ1-5; D ambiguous. Sequencing was performed on CD4+ T cells sorted from PBMCs, taken roughly 24 months after vaccination. The receptor comes from a man between 50 and 70 years old who received an inactivated influenza vaccine. CDR3 DNA: TGCAGTGCTAGCGTACCTTCCAATCAGCCCCAGCATTTT. It encodes CSASVPSNQPQHF.